This T cell receptor beta chain was retrieved from a study of monozygotic twins with inflammatory bowel disease. Germline assignment: CDR1 SNHLY and CDR2 FYNNEI. This CDR3 has 11 residues. Used for each TCR library was 3,000 to 3,500 ng of total RNA. TCRdb reworked the 5' RACE reads into one entry per CDR3 protein, no DNA. The listing records over 150,000 distinct CDR3 sequences. The chain employs TRBV2 and TRBJ2-1. The TCR comes from a human donor with ulcerative colitis or Crohn's disease, or a healthy co-twin of an affected twin (not recorded which). The sample was blood. CDR3 region: CASSLAGKQFF.